This passage covers 26 T cell receptor beta chains from one sample sequenced in a study of blood T cell repertoires in COVID-19. Measured with immunoSEQ multiplex PCR; TCRdb has only the in-frame clones, and not every one. The sample includes some 210,000 clones, about 91% seen only once; the top ten take 10%. Sequencing input: PBMCs or T cells enriched from blood (not recorded which). The receptors were gathered from a man in his late teens or twenties with acute COVID-19.

This rearrangement joins TRBV29-1 to TRBJ1-1; tentative D call: TRBD1 (6 bases). This CDR3 is built from 14 residues. Trimming cost V 4 bases and J 4 bases, with 16 bases left between them. In germline, CDR1 is SQVTM, CDR2 ANQGSEA. In nucleotides, the CDR3 is TGCAGCGTTGGCGTTTTGGGGGCTGGCACTGAAGCTTTCTTT. Translation: CSVGVLGAGTEAFF.

The chain is built from TRBV28 and TRBJ1-1; no reliable D call. Germline-derived CDR1 and CDR2 are MDHEN and SYDVKM. Deletions cut 2 bases from V and 1 base from J, with 5 bases between. The CDR3 sequence is 13 residues long. The CDR3 DNA is TGTGCCAGCAGTTTACGGGAGAACACTGAAGCTTTCTTT. It codes for CASSLRENTEAFF.

The V and J genes are TRBV7-8 and TRBJ2-7; 14 bases align to TRBD2. CDR1 is SGHVS and CDR2 is FQNEAQ in the germline V gene. This CDR3 is 15 amino acids long. Trimming cost V 0 bases and J 12 bases; bases outside gene matches: 7. DNA for the CDR3: TGTGCCAGCAGCTTAGCATCCGGGACTAGCGGGAGTTTGTACTTC. Protein product: CASSLASGTSGSLYF. Complete variable domain (other parts from reference TRBV7-8 and TRBJ2-7): GAGVSQSPRYKVAKRGQDVALRCDPISGHVSLFWYQQALGQGPEFLTYFQNEAQLDKSGLPSDRFFAERPEGSVSTLKIQRTQQEDSAVYLCASSLASGTSGSLYFGPGTRLTVT.

This chain joins TRBV4-1 and TRBJ2-1; TRBD1 agrees at 8 bases. With V trimmed by 4 bases and J by 6 bases, 11 bases remained unmatched. CDR1 is MGHRA and CDR2 is YSYEKL in the germline V gene. The CDR3 has 16 amino acids. This chain's CDR3 is CASSPQPQDRANEQFF. The CDR3 DNA follows: TGCGCCAGCAGCCCACAACCCCAGGACAGGGCCAATGAGCAGTTCTTC.

CDR3 DNA: TGTGCCAGCAGCTCCAGACAGGGCACCTACGAGCAGTACTTC. Protein: CASSSRQGTYEQYF. V gene TRBV5-8 combines with J gene TRBJ2-7; 7 nucleotides line up with TRBD1. This CDR3 contains 14 residues. Germline V lookup: CDR1 SGHTS, CDR2 YDEGEE. Trimming removed 3 bases from V and 2 bases from J; junction bases left unmatched: 5.

The chain is built from TRBV9 and TRBJ2-3; D is uncertain. V was cut by 0 bases and J by 1 base, with 9 bases left in between. The V gene's germline CDR1 is SGDLS and CDR2 YYNGEE. CDR3 size: 15 residues. CDR3 sequence reads: CASSVGGVGTDTQYF. DNA for the CDR3: TGTGCCAGCAGCGTAGGCGGTGTGGGCACAGATACGCAGTATTTT.

The V call is TRBV5-1, the J call TRBJ1-2; 8 positions match TRBD1. J gave up 2 bases and V 5 bases, and 8 bases lay outside the gene matches. The germline V gene encodes CDR1 SGHRS and CDR2 YFSETQ. The CDR3 extends over 15 amino acids. The CDR3 coding sequence is TGCGCCAGCAGGGCAAGACAGGGGTCGAACTATGGCTACACCTTC. Protein product: CASRARQGSNYGYTF. The entire variable domain, with the rest obtained from reference TRBV5-1 and TRBJ1-2, is as follows: KAGVTQTPRYLIKTRGQQVTLSCSPISGHRSVSWYQQTPGQGLQFLFEYFSETQRNKGNFPGRFSGRQFSNSRSEMNVSTLELGDSALYLCASRARQGSNYGYTFGSGTRLTVV.

Concerning this clone itself: This CDR3 is also generated by other DNA sequences in the sample. V gene TRBV20-1 combines with J gene TRBJ1-2, with TRBD1 matching 7 bases. Per the germline V gene, CDR1 is DFQATT and CDR2 is SNEGSKA (reference sequence). J was trimmed by 8 bases and V by 5 bases; bases with no gene match: 2. The CDR3 extends over 10 amino acids. The CDR3 nucleotides are TGCAGTGCTGACAGGGACGGCTACACCTTC. It codes for CSADRDGYTF.

This clone was counted between two and nine times. V usage is TRBV27 and J usage is TRBJ2-1; 7 bases match TRBD1. Germline V gives CDR1 MNHEY, CDR2 SMNVEV (reference sequence). The CDR3 is made up of 15 amino acids. The J segment lost 3 bases and the V segment lost 5 bases, leaving 7 bases of the junction unmatched. The CDR3: CASSPGTVGYNEQFF. The CDR3, as DNA: TGTGCCAGCAGTCCTGGGACAGTGGGCTACAATGAGCAGTTCTTC.

V usage is TRBV7-9 and J usage is TRBJ1-1; possibly TRBD1 for D (5 bases). The CDR3 is made up of 14 amino acids. With 4 bases removed from V and 3 bases from J, the gap between germline ends came to 12 bases. The germline CDR1 and CDR2 sequences are SEHNR and FQNEAQ (reference sequence). The CDR3 coding sequence is TGTGCCAGCAGCTACGGGTTCAGGGACACTGAAGCTTTCTTT. Amino acid sequence: CASSYGFRDTEAFF.

The chain is built from TRBV19 and TRBJ1-3, with D tentatively TRBD1 (5 bases). The CDR3 has 16 amino acids. Trimming shortened V by 5 bases and J by 2 bases, and 16 bases separated the two germline ends. Germline lookup yields CDR1 LNHDA and CDR2 SQIVND (reference sequence). CDR3 region: CASSSMGPRAGNTIYF. The CDR3 DNA follows: TGTGCCAGTAGTTCAATGGGGCCTCGAGCTGGAAACACCATATATTTT.

The gene calls are TRBV30 and TRBJ1-4; D not certain. V dropped 2 bases and J dropped 8 bases, with 15 bases sitting between them. Germline V gene sequence: CDR1 GTSNPN, CDR2 SVGIG (reference sequence). The CDR3 extends over 14 amino acids. The CDR3 is CAWSPWEVDEKLFF. In DNA, the CDR3 is TGTGCCTGGAGTCCCTGGGAGGTGGACGAAAAACTGTTTTTT.

The chain recombines TRBV19 with TRBJ2-2, with D possibly being TRBD2 (6 bases). Germline V gene sequence: CDR1 LNHDA, CDR2 SQIVND (reference sequence). Trimming removed 8 bases from V and 6 bases from J, with 19 bases in between. The CDR3 covers 15 residues. The CDR3 reads CASFTDLGGPGELFF. The DNA of the CDR3 is TGTGCCAGTTTTACGGACCTCGGGGGTCCCGGGGAGCTGTTTTTT.

This clone was observed a single time. The CDR3, as DNA: TGTGCCAGCAGCCAAGAGTTCACTCAAGAGACCCAGTACTTC. Amino acid sequence: CASSQEFTQETQYF. This chain connects TRBV14 to TRBJ2-5; D is undetermined. V was shortened by 0 bases and J by 2 bases, with 7 bases between the two germline ends. Germline-derived CDR1 and CDR2 are SGHDN and FVKESK. This CDR3 has 14 residues. The full variable domain, with the rest looked up from reference TRBV14 and TRBJ2-5, is EAGVTQFPSHSVIEKGQTVTLRCDPISGHDNLYWYRRVMGKEIKFLLHFVKESKQDESGMPNNRFLAERTGGTYSTLKVQPAELEDSGVYFCASSQEFTQETQYFGPGTRLLVL.

V is TRBV7-3 and J is TRBJ1-6, with 7 bases matching TRBD1. Germline V CDR1 and CDR2: SGHTA, FQGTGA. V was pared by 6 bases and J by 7 bases, with 6 bases of the junction left unmatched. CDR3 length: 14 amino acids. In nucleotides, the CDR3 is TGTGCCAGCAGAGAAGGGACAGCCAATTCACCCCTCCACTTT. Amino acid sequence: CASREGTANSPLHF.

The V gene is TRBV27, the J gene TRBJ2-1; possible D gene TRBD2, 6 bases. The germline V gene encodes CDR1 MNHEY and CDR2 SMNVEV (reference sequence). The CDR3 extends over 12 amino acids. Trimming cost V 7 bases and J 7 bases, with 11 bases left between them. The CDR3 sequence: CASTTGRNEQFF. The DNA for the CDR3 is TGTGCCAGCACCACGGGGAGGAATGAGCAGTTCTTC.

V is TRBV11-2 and J is TRBJ2-3, with D unresolved. V shed 4 bases and J shed 5 bases, with 10 bases lying between them. CDR1 and CDR2 (germline): SGHAT, FQNNGV. The CDR3 is made up of 13 amino acids. CDR3: CASSSRPEDTQYF. CDR3 DNA sequence: TGTGCCAGCAGCTCTAGACCGGAAGATACGCAGTATTTT.

V and J are TRBV30 and TRBJ1-2; the match to TRBD1 covers 7 bases. Trimming cost V 4 bases and J 6 bases; bases outside gene matches: 8. The CDR3 contains 13 residues. The germline CDR1 and CDR2 sequences are GTSNPN and SVGIG (reference sequence). This chain's CDR3 is CAWTSGGKNGYTF. In DNA form, the CDR3 reads TGTGCCTGGACCTCAGGGGGGAAGAATGGCTACACCTTC.

This chain joins TRBV11-2 and TRBJ2-7; D gene unclear. CDR3 size: 11 residues. Deletions cut 3 bases from V and 3 bases from J, with 3 bases between. Germline V gives CDR1 SGHAT, CDR2 FQNNGV. The CDR3 sequence is CASSFVYEQYF. Written as DNA, the CDR3 is TGTGCCAGCAGCTTCGTCTACGAGCAGTACTTC.

The V gene is TRBV28, the J gene TRBJ1-5; 8 positions match TRBD1. The CDR3 loop spans 15 amino acids. The V gene end was trimmed by 5 bases and the J gene end by 2 bases; junction bases not matched to a gene: 5. Germline assignment: CDR1 MDHEN and CDR2 SYDVKM. CDR3 sequence (DNA): TGTGCCAGCAGTATACAGGGGGGTGGCAATCAGCCCCAGCATTTT. Amino acids: CASSIQGGGNQPQHF.

The rearrangement joins TRBV6-6 to TRBJ2-5, with 11 bases lining up with TRBD2. The CDR3 contains 12 residues. The germline CDR1 and CDR2 sequences are MNHNY and SVGAGI (reference sequence). V lost 8 bases, J lost 5 bases, and 1 base stayed unmatched. In nucleotides, the CDR3 is TGTGCCAGCGGGACTAGCGGTGAGACCCAGTACTTC. This codes for CASGTSGETQYF.

The V gene is TRBV5-5, the J gene TRBJ2-5, with D tentatively TRBD1 (5 bases). CDR3 size: 13 residues. CDR1 and CDR2 (germline): SGHKS, YYEKEE (reference sequence). V shed 5 bases and J shed 0 bases, with 8 bases lying between them. The CDR3 region has the DNA TGTGCCAGCAGACCAGGGAACCAAGAGACCCAGTACTTC. Translated, it gives CASRPGNQETQYF.

V and J are TRBV28 and TRBJ1-4; D possibly corresponds to TRBD1 (5 bases). Trimming cost V 5 bases and J 0 bases, with 16 bases left between them. CDR3 size: 17 residues. The germline CDR1 and CDR2 sequences are MDHEN and SYDVKM. DNA of the CDR3: TGTGCCAGCAGTGCTCCCCTCCACAGGCCAACTAATGAAAAACTGTTTTTT. Amino acid sequence: CASSAPLHRPTNEKLFF.

The chain is built from TRBV5-4 and TRBJ2-5; 8 positions match TRBD1. V shed 3 bases, J shed 2 bases, and the junction held 6 bases outside the gene matches. Germline V gene sequence: CDR1 SGHNT, CDR2 YYREEE (reference sequence). The CDR3 is 15 residues long. CDR3 sequence reads: CASSYGTGRQETQYF. CDR3 DNA: TGTGCCAGCAGCTACGGGACAGGCCGACAAGAGACCCAGTACTTC. Combining the CDR3 with reference TRBV5-4 and TRBJ2-5 gives the whole variable domain ETGVTQSPTHLIKTRGQQVTLRCSSQSGHNTVSWYQQALGQGPQFIFQYYREEENGRGNFPPRFSGLQFPNYSSELNVNALELDDSALYLCASSYGTGRQETQYFGPGTRLLVL.

The genes are TRBV7-9 and TRBJ2-1, with a weak D call TRBD2 (5 bases). The CDR3 has 16 residues. V was pared by 0 bases and J by 9 bases, with 18 bases between. Per germline, CDR1 SEHNR and CDR2 FQNEAQ (reference sequence). This CDR3 reads CASSLAGTRSTIEQFF. DNA of the CDR3: TGTGCCAGCAGCTTAGCCGGAACTAGGTCTACAATTGAGCAGTTCTTC.

The sample holds a few counts of this clone. The chain combines TRBV30 with TRBJ1-2; 8 bases map to TRBD1. The V and J ends lost 2 bases and 10 bases, in that order; junction bases with no gene match: 15. Per germline, CDR1 GTSNPN and CDR2 SVGIG (reference sequence). This CDR3 is built from 15 residues. CDR3 DNA sequence: TGTGCCTGGAGTCCTCACAGGGGGAAGAGAGGCTACTACACCTTC. Its protein is CAWSPHRGKRGYYTF.